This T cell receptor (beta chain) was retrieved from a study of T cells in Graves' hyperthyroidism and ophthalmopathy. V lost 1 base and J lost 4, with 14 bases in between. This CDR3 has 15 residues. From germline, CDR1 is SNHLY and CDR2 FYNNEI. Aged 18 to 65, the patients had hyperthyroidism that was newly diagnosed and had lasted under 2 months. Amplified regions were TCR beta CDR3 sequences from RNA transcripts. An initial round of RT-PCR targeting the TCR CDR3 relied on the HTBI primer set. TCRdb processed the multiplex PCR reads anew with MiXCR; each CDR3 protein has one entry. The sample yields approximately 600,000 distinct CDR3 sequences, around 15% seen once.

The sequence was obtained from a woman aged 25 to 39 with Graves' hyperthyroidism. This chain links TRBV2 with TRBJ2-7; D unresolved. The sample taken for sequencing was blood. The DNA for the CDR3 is TGTGCCAGCAGTGAAGTGGCCCGGCAGAGGTACGAGCAGTACTTC. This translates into CASSEVARQRYEQYF.